Listed below are T cell receptor beta chains from one sample, sequenced in a study of metastatic and nonmetastatic thyroid tumors. TCRdb used MiXCR to call clones anew from the PCR reads. This table has some 7,400 clones, under 30% appearing once. What was sequenced was adjacent normal tissue. The receptors originated from a male donor with papillary thyroid cancer or a benign thyroid nodule (not recorded which). Some clones in this sample may be carry-over from other donors' samples. Both conserved end residues are part of each CDR3. Each record gives: clone size, V gene, D gene, J gene, CDR3 DNA, CDR3 protein. D genes are given only for firm matches. Not every row has a clone size; where given, it reads once, few, many or a size class.

few	TRBV2	TRBD1	TRBJ1-2	TGTGCCAGCAGAGGACAGGGGCATGGCTACACCTTC	CASRGQGHGYTF
NA	TRBV19	NA	TRBJ1-1	TGTGCCAGTAGCCCAGGGAGGGGGAGTGGGAACACTGAAGCTTTCTTT	CASSPGRGSGNTEAFF
NA	TRBV6-5	NA	TRBJ1-1	TGTGCCAGCAGTTACTCCAAGGGCTTCCATGAAGCTTTCTTT	CASSYSKGFHEAFF
few	TRBV7-2	NA	TRBJ1-1	TGTGCCAGCAGCTTAGGCCAGGGCGGTGAAGCTTTCTTT	CASSLGQGGEAFF
NA	TRBV7-2	TRBD1	TRBJ1-2	TGTGCCAGCAGCCCCTGGACAGGGTATGGCTACACCTTC	CASSPWTGYGYTF
medium-sized	TRBV11-3	NA	TRBJ1-6	TGTGCCAGCAGGGGGGGGTCCCCTCATTCACCCCTCCACTTT	CASRGGSPHSPLHF
few	TRBV24-1	TRBD1	TRBJ1-2	TGTGCCACCAGTGATCCCGGACAGGGGGCTCCTGGCTACACCTTC	CATSDPGQGAPGYTF
NA	TRBV7-8	TRBD2	TRBJ2-7	TGTGCCAGCAGCTCCGGACTAGCGGGGGCCTACGAGCAGTACTTC	CASSSGLAGAYEQYF
NA	TRBV5-1	NA	TRBJ2-3	TGCGCCAGCAGTCGGGCCACAGGGACAGATACGCAGTATTTT	CASSRATGTDTQYF
NA	TRBV2	TRBD1	TRBJ2-5	TGTGCCAGCAGTGCCGGGACAGGGACCCAAGAGACCCAGTACTTC	CASSAGTGTQETQYF
medium-sized	TRBV20-1	TRBD1	TRBJ2-7	TGCAGTGCTAGAGAGCCCGGGACAGGGGGTTTGTACGAGCAGTACTTC	CSAREPGTGGLYEQYF
once	TRBV7-9	NA	TRBJ1-6	TGTGCCAGCAGCCCACAGGGAGGGGGTTCACCCCTCCACTTT	CASSPQGGGSPLHF
NA	TRBV9	NA	TRBJ2-1	TGTGCCAGCAGCGTAGGGCGGAGCTCCTACAATGAGCAGTTCTTC	CASSVGRSSYNEQFF
NA	TRBV5-1	TRBD2	TRBJ2-7	TGCGCCAGCAGCTCGACTAGCGGAGGTTCGAACGAGCAGTACTTC	CASSSTSGGSNEQYF
medium-sized	TRBV24-1	NA	TRBJ2-7	TGTGCCACCAGTGACTCCACCCCGGGGCTCTACGAGCAGTACTTC	CATSDSTPGLYEQYF
NA	TRBV11-2	TRBD2	TRBJ2-2	TGTGCCAGCAGCCCCATGAGCGGGGGGGTGAACACCGGGGAGCTGTTTTTT	CASSPMSGGVNTGELFF
few	TRBV6-1	NA	TRBJ2-7	TGTGCCAGCATCACGACGGAGCCGGCCTACGAGCAGTACTTC	CASITTEPAYEQYF
NA	TRBV27	NA	TRBJ1-1	TGTGCCAGCAGTTTAAATTTCATGAACACTGAAGCTTTCTTT	CASSLNFMNTEAFF
few	TRBV19	NA	TRBJ2-1	TGTGCCAGTAGTATAGAAGAGGGATATGAGCAGTTCTTC	CASSIEEGYEQFF